This is a list of T cell receptor beta chains from one sample in a study of blood T cell repertoires in COVID-19. This table comes from immunoSEQ multiplex PCR, and its TCRdb copy is limited to in-frame clones, with some not included. Of approximately 240,000 clones in the sample, 70% to 85% were seen once. The sequencing input was peripheral blood. These receptors were collected from a woman between 35 and 50 years old who had recovered from COVID-19. Each CDR3 is given with its conserved first and last residue. D genes are given only for firm matches. Size is omitted from some rows. Given values are once, few, many or a class for expanded clones.

CDR3 protein	CDR3 DNA	D gene	clone size	V gene	J gene
CASSPGQGGFGNTIYF	TGTGCCAGCTCACCAGGGCAAGGGGGATTTGGAAACACCATATATTTT	-	-	TRBV18	TRBJ1-3
CASSTGQGLGNEQFF	TGCGCCAGCAGCACGGGACAGGGGTTAGGAAATGAGCAGTTCTTC	TRBD1	-	TRBV5-1	TRBJ2-1
CASKDPLRDSGQPQHF	TGTGCCAGTAAAGACCCTCTCCGGGACAGTGGTCAGCCCCAGCATTTT	TRBD1	-	TRBV19	TRBJ1-5
CAGSGVSSETQYF	TGTGCCGGTTCAGGGGTCTCGAGCGAGACCCAGTACTTC	-	-	TRBV2	TRBJ2-5
CASSPMEGRANTGELFF	TGTGCCAGCAGCCCGATGGAGGGTCGGGCGAACACCGGGGAGCTGTTTTTT	-	-	TRBV14	TRBJ2-2
CASSPDRAFSPLHF	TGTGCCAGCAGTCCCGACAGGGCCTTTTCACCCCTCCACTTT	TRBD1	once	TRBV6-5	TRBJ1-6
CASSYKHVDTQYF	TGTGCCAGCAGCTACAAACACGTAGATACGCAGTATTTT	-	-	TRBV3-1/TRBV3-2	TRBJ2-3
CASSPGTGGEQYF	TGTGCCAGCAGCCCAGGGACAGGCGGGGAGCAGTACTTC	TRBD1	-	TRBV5-6	TRBJ2-7
CASSMDRGMGNSPLHF	TGTGCCAGCAGCATGGACAGGGGAATGGGAAATTCACCCCTCCACTTT	TRBD1	-	TRBV7-8	TRBJ1-6
CASKSEQGVPYEQYF	TGTGCCAGCAAGTCCGAGCAGGGGGTCCCCTACGAGCAGTACTTC	TRBD1	-	TRBV27	TRBJ2-7
CASSPGGAYYGYTF	TGTGCCAGCAGCCCCGGGGGAGCCTACTATGGCTACACCTTC	-	-	TRBV3-1/TRBV3-2	TRBJ1-2
CASSRGDAQPQHF	TGTGCCAGCAGCCGGGGGGATGCTCAGCCCCAGCATTTT	-	-	TRBV3-1/TRBV3-2	TRBJ1-5
CASSRGGLEAFF	TGTGCCAGCAGCCGAGGGGGCCTTGAAGCTTTCTTT	TRBD1	-	TRBV11-3	TRBJ1-1
CASSIRTGKYTDTQYF	TGTGCCAGTAGTATTAGGACAGGGAAATACACAGATACGCAGTATTTT	TRBD1	few	TRBV19	TRBJ2-3
CASSGILRYEQYF	TGTGCCAGCTCCGGTATCTTGAGGTACGAGCAGTACTTC	-	-	TRBV2	TRBJ2-7
CASSRTDLGGIYGYTF	TGTGCCAGCAGCCGAACGGACCTGGGGGGAATTTATGGCTACACCTTC	-	-	TRBV7-9	TRBJ1-2
CASSLQGFYGYTF	TGTGCCAGCAGCCTACAGGGCTTCTATGGCTACACCTTC	-	-	TRBV5-6	TRBJ1-2
CASSPFERGGYNEQFF	TGTGCCAGCAGCCCCTTTGAGCGGGGGGGGTACAATGAGCAGTTCTTC	TRBD2	-	TRBV3-1/TRBV3-2	TRBJ2-1
CASSYLSKSGELFF	TGTGCCAGCAGTTACCTATCGAAGAGCGGGGAGCTGTTTTTT	-	-	TRBV6-2/TRBV6-3	TRBJ2-2
CSVIHPDGYTF	TGCAGCGTTATCCACCCGGATGGCTACACCTTC	-	-	TRBV29-1	TRBJ1-2
CASAEGTGIYEQYF	TGTGCCAGCGCTGAAGGGACAGGGATTTACGAGCAGTACTTC	TRBD1	-	TRBV18	TRBJ2-7
CASSEGAGRGGNGYTF	TGTGCCAGCAGTGAGGGGGCCGGCAGGGGTGGGAATGGCTACACCTTC	-	-	TRBV2	TRBJ1-2
CASSPGSYEQYF	TGCGCCAGCAGCCCCGGGTCCTACGAGCAGTACTTC	-	-	TRBV5-1	TRBJ2-7
CASSLEYGGGTEAFF	TGTGCCAGCAGTTTAGAGTACGGGGGGGGCACTGAAGCTTTCTTT	-	few	TRBV27	TRBJ1-1
CASRRSSYNEQFF	TGCGCCAGCAGACGGTCCTCCTACAATGAGCAGTTCTTC	-	-	TRBV5-1	TRBJ2-1
CASTTKETQYF	TGTGCCAGCACCACTAAAGAGACCCAGTACTTC	-	-	TRBV2	TRBJ2-5
CAWSVQEDTEAFF	TGTGCCTGGAGTGTACAAGAGGACACTGAAGCTTTCTTT	-	-	TRBV30	TRBJ1-1
CASTRLAASTDTQYF	TGCGCCAGCACCCGGCTAGCGGCTAGCACAGATACGCAGTATTTT	TRBD2	-	TRBV5-1	TRBJ2-3
CASSFTGLDSPLHF	TGTGCCAGCAGCTTTACAGGGTTAGATTCACCCCTCCACTTT	-	-	TRBV7-2	TRBJ1-6
CASTLQGNQPQHF	TGTGCCAGTACCCTCCAGGGGAACCAGCCCCAGCATTTT	-	-	TRBV19	TRBJ1-5
CASSQDRADEQYF	TGTGCCAGCAGCCAAGACAGGGCCGACGAGCAGTACTTC	TRBD1	-	TRBV5-4	TRBJ2-7
CASSFPRDTEAFF	TGTGCCAGCAGTTTTCCGAGGGACACTGAAGCTTTCTTT	-	few	TRBV28	TRBJ1-1
CASTDDRGTNEKLFF	TGTGCCAGCACGGACGACAGGGGAACTAATGAAAAACTGTTTTTT	TRBD1	-	TRBV6-5	TRBJ1-4
CAISPEDRGYGYTF	TGTGCCATCAGTCCAGAGGACAGGGGCTATGGCTACACCTTC	TRBD1	once	TRBV10-3	TRBJ1-2
CASSPERQRQYF	TGCGCCAGCAGCCCGGAGAGACAGAGACAGTACTTC	-	-	TRBV5-1	TRBJ2-5
CASSLLSARLPTQYF	TGTGCCAGCAGCTTATTGTCTGCGCGACTTCCTACGCAGTATTTT	-	-	TRBV11-3	TRBJ2-3
CASSADGRFGRGYTF	TGTGCCAGCAGCGCCGATGGGAGGTTCGGGAGAGGCTACACCTTC	-	-	TRBV9	TRBJ1-2
CASSVDGGAGNTIYF	TGTGCCAGCAGCGTAGATGGCGGCGCTGGAAACACCATATATTTT	-	-	TRBV9	TRBJ1-3
CAISVNQQGSNSPLHF	TGTGCCATCAGTGTTAATCAACAGGGGTCAAATTCACCCCTCCACTTT	TRBD1	-	TRBV10-3	TRBJ1-6
CASSWAGQETQYF	TGTGCCAGCAGCTGGGCTGGTCAAGAGACCCAGTACTTC	-	-	TRBV5-5	TRBJ2-5
CASSLYPDEAFF	TGTGCCAGCAGCTTATATCCAGATGAAGCTTTCTTT	-	-	TRBV11-3	TRBJ1-1
CASSANRVTGYTF	TGTGCCAGCAGTGCCAACAGGGTTACTGGCTACACCTTC	-	once	TRBV12-3/TRBV12-4	TRBJ1-2
CASTPPLTGETQYF	TGTGCCAGCACCCCCCCGTTAACCGGAGAGACCCAGTACTTC	-	-	TRBV28	TRBJ2-5
CASSPGLAGNYEQYF	TGTGCCAGCAGTCCCGGACTAGCGGGCAACTACGAGCAGTACTTC	TRBD2	-	TRBV28	TRBJ2-7
CASSWGTSGVGETQYF	TGTGCCAGCAGCTGGGGGACTAGCGGGGTTGGGGAGACCCAGTACTTC	TRBD2	-	TRBV5-5	TRBJ2-5
CASSYGSEGEEQYF	TGTGCCAGCAGTTACGGGTCAGAGGGTGAAGAGCAGTACTTC	-	-	TRBV6-5	TRBJ2-7